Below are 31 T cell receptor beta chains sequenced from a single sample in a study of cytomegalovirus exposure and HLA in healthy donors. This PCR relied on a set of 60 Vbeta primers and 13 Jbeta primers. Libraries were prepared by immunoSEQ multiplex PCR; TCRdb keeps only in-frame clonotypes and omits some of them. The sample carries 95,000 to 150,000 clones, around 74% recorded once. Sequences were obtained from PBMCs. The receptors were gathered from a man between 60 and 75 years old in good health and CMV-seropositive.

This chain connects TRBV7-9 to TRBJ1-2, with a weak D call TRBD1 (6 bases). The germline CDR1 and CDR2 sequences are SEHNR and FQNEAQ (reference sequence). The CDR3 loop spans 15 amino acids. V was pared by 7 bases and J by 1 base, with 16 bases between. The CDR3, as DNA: TGTGCCAGCACCCTGGGGGACACAAATAACTATGGCTACACCTTC. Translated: CASTLGDTNNYGYTF.

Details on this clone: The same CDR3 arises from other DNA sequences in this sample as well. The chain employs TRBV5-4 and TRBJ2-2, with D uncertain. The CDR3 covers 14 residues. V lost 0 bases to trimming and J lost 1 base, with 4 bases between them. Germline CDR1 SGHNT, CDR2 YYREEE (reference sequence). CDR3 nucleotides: TGTGCCAGCAGCTTGGGGCAGAACACCGGGGAGCTGTTTTTT. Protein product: CASSLGQNTGELFF.

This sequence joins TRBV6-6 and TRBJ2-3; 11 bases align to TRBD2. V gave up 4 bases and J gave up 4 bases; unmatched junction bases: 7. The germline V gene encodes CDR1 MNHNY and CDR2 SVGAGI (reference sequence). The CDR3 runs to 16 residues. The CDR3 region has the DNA TGTGCCAGCAGTTCGGGACTAGCGGTAATAGCAGATACGCAGTATTTT. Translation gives CASSSGLAVIADTQYF.

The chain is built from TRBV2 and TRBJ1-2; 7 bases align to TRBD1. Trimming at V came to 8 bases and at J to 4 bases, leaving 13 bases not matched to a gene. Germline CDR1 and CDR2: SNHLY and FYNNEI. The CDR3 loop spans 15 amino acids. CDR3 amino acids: CASATRQGKSYGYTF. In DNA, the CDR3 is TGTGCCAGCGCTACTCGACAGGGAAAGAGCTATGGCTACACCTTC.

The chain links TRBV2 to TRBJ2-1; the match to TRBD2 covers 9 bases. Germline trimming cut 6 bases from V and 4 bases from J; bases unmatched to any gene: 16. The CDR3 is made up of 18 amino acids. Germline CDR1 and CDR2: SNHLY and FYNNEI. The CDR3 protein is CASRRVGGGRALYNEQFF. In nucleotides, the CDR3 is TGTGCCAGCAGGAGGGTAGGTGGCGGGAGGGCTCTATACAATGAGCAGTTCTTC.

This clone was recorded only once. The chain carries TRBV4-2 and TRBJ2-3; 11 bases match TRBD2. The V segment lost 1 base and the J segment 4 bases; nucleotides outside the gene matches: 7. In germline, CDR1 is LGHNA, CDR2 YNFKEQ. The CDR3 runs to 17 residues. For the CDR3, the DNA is TGTGCCAGCAGCCAAGCCTTTAGCGGGGGGGGTTCAGATACGCAGTATTTT. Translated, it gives CASSQAFSGGGSDTQYF.

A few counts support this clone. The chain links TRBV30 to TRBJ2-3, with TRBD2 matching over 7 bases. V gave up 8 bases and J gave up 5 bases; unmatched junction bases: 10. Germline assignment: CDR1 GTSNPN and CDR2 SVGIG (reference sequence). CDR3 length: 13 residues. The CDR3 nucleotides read TGTGCCGGTAGCGGGCTAAAAGGAGATACGCAGTATTTT. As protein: CAGSGLKGDTQYF. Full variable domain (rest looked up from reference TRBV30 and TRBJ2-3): SQTIHQWPATLVQPVGSPLSLECTVEGTSNPNLYWYRQAAGRGLQLLFYSVGIGQISSEVPQNLSASRPQDRQFILSSKKLLLSDSGFYLCAGSGLKGDTQYFGPGTRLTVL.

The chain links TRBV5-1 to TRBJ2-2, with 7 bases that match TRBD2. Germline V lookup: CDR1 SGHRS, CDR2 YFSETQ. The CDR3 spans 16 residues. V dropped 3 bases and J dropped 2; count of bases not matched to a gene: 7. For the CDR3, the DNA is TGCGCCAGCAGCTCTCTAGCGGCAGCTAACACCGGGGAGCTGTTTTTT. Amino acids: CASSSLAAANTGELFF.

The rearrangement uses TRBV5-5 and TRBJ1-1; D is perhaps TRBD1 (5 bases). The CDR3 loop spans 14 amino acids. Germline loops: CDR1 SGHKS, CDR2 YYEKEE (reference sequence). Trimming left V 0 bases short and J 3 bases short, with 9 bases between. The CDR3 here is CASSLEGAYTEAFF. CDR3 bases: TGTGCCAGCAGCTTGGAAGGGGCATACACTGAAGCTTTCTTT.

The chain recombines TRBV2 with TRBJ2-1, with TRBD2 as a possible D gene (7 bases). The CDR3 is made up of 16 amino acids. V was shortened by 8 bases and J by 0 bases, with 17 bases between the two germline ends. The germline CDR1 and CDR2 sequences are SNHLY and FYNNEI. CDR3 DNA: TGTGCCAGCTGGGGGGGAGGGGGAAGCTCCTACAATGAGCAGTTCTTC. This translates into CASWGGGGSSYNEQFF.

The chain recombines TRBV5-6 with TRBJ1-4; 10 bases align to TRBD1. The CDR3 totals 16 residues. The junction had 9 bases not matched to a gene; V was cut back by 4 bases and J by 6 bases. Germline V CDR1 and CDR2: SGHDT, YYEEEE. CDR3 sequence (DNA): TGTGCCAGCAGCGCGAGACAGGGGGCGCCGGATGAAAAACTGTTTTTT. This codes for CASSARQGAPDEKLFF.

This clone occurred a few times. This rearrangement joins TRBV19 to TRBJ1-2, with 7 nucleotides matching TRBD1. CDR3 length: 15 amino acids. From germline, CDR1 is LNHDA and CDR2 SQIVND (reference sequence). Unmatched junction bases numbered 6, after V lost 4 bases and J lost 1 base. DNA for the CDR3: TGTGCCAGTAGTACAGGGGACAGTAATAACTATGGCTACACCTTC. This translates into CASSTGDSNNYGYTF. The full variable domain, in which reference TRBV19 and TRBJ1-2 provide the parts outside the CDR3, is DGGITQSPKYLFRKEGQNVTLSCEQNLNHDAMYWYRQDPGQGLRLIYYSQIVNDFQKGDIAEGYSVSREKKESFPLTVTSAQKNPTAFYLCASSTGDSNNYGYTFGSGTRLTVV.

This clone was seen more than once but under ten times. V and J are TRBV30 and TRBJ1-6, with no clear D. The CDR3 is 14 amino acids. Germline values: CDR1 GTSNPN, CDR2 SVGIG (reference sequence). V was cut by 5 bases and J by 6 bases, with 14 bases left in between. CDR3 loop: CAWVSRQANSPLHF. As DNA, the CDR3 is TGTGCCTGGGTGTCAAGGCAGGCTAATTCACCCCTCCACTTT.

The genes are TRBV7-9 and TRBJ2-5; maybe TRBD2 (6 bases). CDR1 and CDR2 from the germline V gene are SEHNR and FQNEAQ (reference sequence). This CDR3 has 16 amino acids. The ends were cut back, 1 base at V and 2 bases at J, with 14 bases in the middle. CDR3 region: CASSLVTSWTQETQYF. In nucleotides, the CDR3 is TGTGCCAGCAGCTTAGTTACTAGCTGGACTCAAGAGACCCAGTACTTC.

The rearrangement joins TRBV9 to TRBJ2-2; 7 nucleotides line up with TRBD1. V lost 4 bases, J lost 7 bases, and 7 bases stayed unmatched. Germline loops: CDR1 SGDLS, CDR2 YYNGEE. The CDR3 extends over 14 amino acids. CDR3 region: CASSLRTGRGELFF. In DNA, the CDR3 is TGTGCCAGCAGCCTTAGGACAGGACGCGGGGAGCTGTTTTTT.

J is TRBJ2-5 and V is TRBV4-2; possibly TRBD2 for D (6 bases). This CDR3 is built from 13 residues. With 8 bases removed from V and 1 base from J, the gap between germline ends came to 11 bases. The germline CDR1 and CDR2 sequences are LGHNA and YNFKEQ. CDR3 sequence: CASRREGQETQYF. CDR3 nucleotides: TGTGCCAGCCGGCGGGAAGGCCAAGAGACCCAGTACTTC.

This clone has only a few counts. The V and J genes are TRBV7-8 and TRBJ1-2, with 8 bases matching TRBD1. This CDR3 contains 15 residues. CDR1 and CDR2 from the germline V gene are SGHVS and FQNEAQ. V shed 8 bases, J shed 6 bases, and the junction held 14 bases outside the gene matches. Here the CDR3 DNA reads TGTGCCAGCCGACTTAGCAGGGGGCGCATCCATGGCTACACCTTC. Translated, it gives CASRLSRGRIHGYTF.

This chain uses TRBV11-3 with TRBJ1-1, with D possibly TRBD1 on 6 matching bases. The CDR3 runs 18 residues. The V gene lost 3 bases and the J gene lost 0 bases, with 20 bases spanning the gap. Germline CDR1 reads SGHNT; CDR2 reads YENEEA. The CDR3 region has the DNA TGTGCCAGCAGCTTGAAAGGGACAAGGTCTTGGGTGAACACTGAAGCTTTCTTT. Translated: CASSLKGTRSWVNTEAFF.

CDR3 amino acids: CASSSGSYNSPLHF. The CDR3 coding sequence is TGTGCCAGCAGTTCAGGGTCCTATAATTCACCCCTCCACTTT. The V and J genes are TRBV6-5 and TRBJ1-6; D possibly corresponds to TRBD1 (5 bases). Trimming removed 4 bases at V and 1 base at J, with 5 bases between. CDR1 is MNHEY and CDR2 is SVGAGI in the germline V gene. The length of the CDR3 is 14 residues.

CDR3 residues: CASSEQGDQYF. The CDR3 nucleotides are TGTGCCAGCAGTGAACAGGGTGACCAGTACTTC. The chain employs TRBV6-1 and TRBJ2-5; D might be TRBD1 (5 bases). The length of the CDR3 is 11 residues. Per the germline V gene, CDR1 is MNHNS and CDR2 is SASEGT. The V end was cut by 2 bases, the J end by 10 bases, with 8 bases between.

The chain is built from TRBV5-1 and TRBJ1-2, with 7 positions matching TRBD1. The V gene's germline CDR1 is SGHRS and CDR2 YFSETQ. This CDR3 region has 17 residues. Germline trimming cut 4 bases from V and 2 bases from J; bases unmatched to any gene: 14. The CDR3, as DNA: TGCGCCAGCAGCGTAGAGTGGGGACAGCTTGCCAACTATGGCTACACCTTC. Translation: CASSVEWGQLANYGYTF.

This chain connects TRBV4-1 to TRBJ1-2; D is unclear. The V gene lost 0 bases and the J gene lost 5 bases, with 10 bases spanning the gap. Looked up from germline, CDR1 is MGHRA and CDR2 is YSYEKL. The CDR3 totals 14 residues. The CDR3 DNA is TGCGCCAGCAGCCAAGACGGGGTTTCGTATGGCTACACCTTC. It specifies CASSQDGVSYGYTF.

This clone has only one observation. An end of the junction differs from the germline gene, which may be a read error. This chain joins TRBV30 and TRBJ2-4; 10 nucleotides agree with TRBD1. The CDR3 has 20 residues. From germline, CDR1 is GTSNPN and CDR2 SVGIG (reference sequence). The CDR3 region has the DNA TGTGCCTGGAGTGTAGGTGGGGACAGGGGAATTGGGGTCGCCAAAAACAGTCAGTACTTC. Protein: CAWSVGGDRGIGVAKNSQYF. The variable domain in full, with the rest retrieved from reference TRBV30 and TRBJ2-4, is SQTIHQWPATLVQPVGSPLSLECTVEGTSNPNLYWYRQAAGRGLQLLFYSVGIGQISSEVPQNLSASRPQDRQFILSSKKLLLSDSGFYLCAWSVGGDRGIGVAKNSQYFGAGTRLSVL.

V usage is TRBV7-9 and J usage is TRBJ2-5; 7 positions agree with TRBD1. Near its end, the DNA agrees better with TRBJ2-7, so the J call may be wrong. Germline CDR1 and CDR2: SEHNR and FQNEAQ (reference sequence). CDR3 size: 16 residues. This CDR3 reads CASSRADRASPYEQYF. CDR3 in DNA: TGTGCCAGCAGCCGAGCCGACAGGGCCTCTCCCTACGAGCAGTACTTC.

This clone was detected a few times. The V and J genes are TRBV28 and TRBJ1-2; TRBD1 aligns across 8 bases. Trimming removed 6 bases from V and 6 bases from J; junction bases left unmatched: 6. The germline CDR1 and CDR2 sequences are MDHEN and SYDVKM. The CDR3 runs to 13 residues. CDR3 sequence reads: CASSGGQGDGYTF. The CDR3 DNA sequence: TGTGCCAGCAGCGGAGGACAGGGTGATGGCTACACCTTC.

The CDR3 DNA follows: TGTGCCAGCAGCCCCAGGGGCAGGGGGCACTATGGCTACACCTTC. Its translation is CASSPRGRGHYGYTF. The chain joins TRBV28 to TRBJ1-2; 8 bases fit TRBD1. This CDR3 is 15 amino acids long. The V gene's germline CDR1 is MDHEN and CDR2 SYDVKM. With 6 bases clipped from V and 3 bases from J, the junction kept 9 bases outside the gene matches.

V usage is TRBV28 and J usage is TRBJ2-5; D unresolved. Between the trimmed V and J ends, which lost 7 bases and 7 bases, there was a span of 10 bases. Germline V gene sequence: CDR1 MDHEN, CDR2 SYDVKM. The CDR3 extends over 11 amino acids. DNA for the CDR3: TGTGCCAGCATCCCTGGCGGGACCCAGTACTTC. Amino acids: CASIPGGTQYF.

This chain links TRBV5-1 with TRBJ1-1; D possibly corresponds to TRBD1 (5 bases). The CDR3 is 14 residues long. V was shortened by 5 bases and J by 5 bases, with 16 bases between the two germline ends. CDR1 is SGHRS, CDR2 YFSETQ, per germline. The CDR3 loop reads CASREQVMRTEAFF. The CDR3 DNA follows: TGCGCCAGCAGAGAACAGGTGATGAGAACTGAAGCTTTCTTT.

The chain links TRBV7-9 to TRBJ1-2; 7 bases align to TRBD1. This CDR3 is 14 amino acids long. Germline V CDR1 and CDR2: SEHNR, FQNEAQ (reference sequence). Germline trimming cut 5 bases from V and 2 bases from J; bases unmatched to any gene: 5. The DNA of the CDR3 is TGTGCCAGCAGCCCGTCAGGGGGGAACTATGGCTACACCTTC. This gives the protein CASSPSGGNYGYTF.

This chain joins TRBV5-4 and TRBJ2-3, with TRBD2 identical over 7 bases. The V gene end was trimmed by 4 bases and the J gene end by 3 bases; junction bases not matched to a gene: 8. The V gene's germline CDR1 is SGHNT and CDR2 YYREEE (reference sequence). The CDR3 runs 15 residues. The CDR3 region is CASSAGYSGTDTQYF. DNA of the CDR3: TGTGCCAGCAGCGCGGGATATAGCGGGACAGATACGCAGTATTTT.

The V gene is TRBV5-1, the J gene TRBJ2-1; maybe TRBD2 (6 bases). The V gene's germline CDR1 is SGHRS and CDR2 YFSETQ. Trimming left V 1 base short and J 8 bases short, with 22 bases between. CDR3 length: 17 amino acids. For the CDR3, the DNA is TGCGCCAGCAGCTTGAGGGGTGACGGGAGCGACAGCGATGAGCAGTTCTTC. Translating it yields CASSLRGDGSDSDEQFF.